This T cell receptor (beta chain) was captured in a study of response to subunit inactivated influenza vaccine. TCRdb reprocessed the RT-PCR reads via MiXCR and lists one record per CDR3 protein. The table records hundreds of thousands of distinct CDR3 sequences, roughly 25% of them present only once. CDR3 length equals 16 residues. Germline lookup yields CDR1 SGHVS and CDR2 FQNEAQ. V was pared by 5 bases and J by 5 bases, with 21 bases between. This sequence joins TRBV7-8 and TRBJ2-5; maybe TRBD2 (7 bases). Material: CD4+ T cells sorted from PBMCs, obtained around 5 days after vaccination. This clonotype was sampled from a man between 45 and 60 years old who received an inactivated influenza vaccine. Written as DNA, the CDR3 is TGTGCCAGCAGCCCCCATCCTAGGGGGGGTTGGGAGACCCAGTACTTC. It yields the protein CASSPHPRGGWETQYF.